The 2 T cell receptor beta chains given below trace back to one sample, sequenced in a study of T cell repertoires in cytomegalovirus infection. TCRdb ran MiXCR on the reads and lists one entry per CDR3 protein. The sample yields 200,000 to 300,000 distinct CDR3 sequences, roughly 6.5% seen once. The specimen sequenced was PBMCs. These receptors were taken from a human donor in good health (CMV status not recorded). Some clones in this sample may be carry-over from other donors' samples.

There are many counts of this clonotype. J is TRBJ1-5 and V is TRBV30, with 8 bases matching TRBD1. With V trimmed by 1 base and J by 7 bases, 6 bases remained unmatched. This CDR3 is built from 14 residues. Germline assignment: CDR1 GTSNPN and CDR2 SVGIG (reference sequence). The CDR3 is CAWSADRVDQPQHF. CDR3 sequence (DNA): TGTGCCTGGAGTGCGGACAGGGTGGACCAGCCCCAGCATTTT.

This clonotype showed up many times. CDR3 region: CAISESEDQPQHF. The CDR3 region has the DNA TGTGCCATCAGTGAGTCGGAGGATCAGCCCCAGCATTTT. The V and J genes are TRBV10-3 and TRBJ1-5, with D uncertain. The CDR3 runs 13 residues. V lost 0 bases and J 5 bases, leaving 5 bases between the germline ends. From germline, CDR1 is ENHRY and CDR2 SYGVKD.